Following are 10 T cell receptor beta chains from one sample sequenced in a study of T cell responses to AZD1222 COVID-19 vaccine. TCRdb keeps only in-frame clones here, not all; method: immunoSEQ multiplex PCR. The data contain about 100,000 clones, around nine tenths of them singletons. Sequencing used peripheral blood, obtained 28 days after the second dose of the MenACWY control vaccine. Every receptor here comes from an adult who received the MenACWY meningococcal vaccine as a control.

This chain uses TRBV6-6 with TRBJ1-5; D not resolved. The V end lost 2 bases, the J end lost 4 bases, and 9 bases lay between the germline ends. Germline V gene lookup returns CDR1 MNHNY and CDR2 SVGAGI (reference sequence). The CDR3 runs 14 residues. The CDR3 nucleotides are TGTGCCAGCAGTTACGGTGGATGGAATCAGCCCCAGCATTTT. Translated: CASSYGGWNQPQHF.

V and J are TRBV4-2 and TRBJ2-3, with D tentatively TRBD1 or TRBD2 (5 bases each). The CDR3 consists of 14 residues. Trimming left V 1 base short and J 2 bases short, with 7 bases between. The germline V gene encodes CDR1 LGHNA and CDR2 YNFKEQ. CDR3 loop: CASSQGGNTDTQYF. In DNA, the CDR3 is TGTGCCAGCAGCCAAGGGGGGAACACAGATACGCAGTATTTT.

The chain joins TRBV24-1 to TRBJ2-2; TRBD1 might be the D (5 bases). V dropped 5 bases and J dropped 1 base, with 19 bases sitting between them. Looked up from germline, CDR1 is KGHDR and CDR2 is SFDVKD. The CDR3 loop spans 18 amino acids. DNA of the CDR3: TGTGCCACCAGTGTCCAAGGCAGGGTGAGCGTGAACACCGGGGAGCTGTTTTTT. Its protein is CATSVQGRVSVNTGELFF.

Only one count was recorded for this clone. V is TRBV5-4 and J is TRBJ2-7; possibly TRBD2 for D (7 bases). Germline V gene data show CDR1 as SGHNT and CDR2 as YYREEE (reference sequence). The CDR3 has 15 amino acids. V lost 2 bases to trimming and J lost 0 bases, with 12 bases between them. CDR3 DNA: TGTGCCAGCAGCTTAGGGGGGGTTAGCTCCTACGAGCAGTACTTC. Translation gives CASSLGGVSSYEQYF.

A note on this clone: The same CDR3 also results from other DNA sequences found in this sample. V usage is TRBV27 and J usage is TRBJ2-7; possibly TRBD1 for D (5 bases). The germline CDR1 and CDR2 sequences are MNHEY and SMNVEV (reference sequence). Deletions cut 5 bases from V and 6 bases from J, with 8 bases between. This CDR3 has 11 amino acids. The CDR3 protein is CASSKGREQYF. CDR3 DNA sequence: TGTGCCAGCAGTAAGGGGCGCGAGCAGTACTTC.

This chain connects TRBV19 to TRBJ1-6; 8 bases map to TRBD1. The CDR3 covers 14 residues. V lost 6 bases and J lost 3; bases outside the gene matches: 1. The germline CDR1 and CDR2 sequences are LNHDA and SQIVND (reference sequence). CDR3 DNA: TGTGCCAGTAGGGACAGGGACTATAATTCACCCCTCCACTTT. Encoded protein: CASRDRDYNSPLHF.

The V and J genes are TRBV30 and TRBJ1-4; maybe TRBD1 (5 bases). This CDR3 contains 13 residues. The germline V gene encodes CDR1 GTSNPN and CDR2 SVGIG (reference sequence). V gave up 4 bases and J gave up 6 bases, with 12 bases separating them. CDR3 DNA: TGTGCCTGGAACCCCAGGGTGGATGAAAAACTGTTTTTT. This translates into CAWNPRVDEKLFF.

Written as DNA, the CDR3 is TGTGCCAGCACTGGACAGGGTGGCTCACCCCTCCACTTT. Translated: CASTGQGGSPLHF. This rearrangement joins TRBV6-5 to TRBJ1-6; 8 bases line up with TRBD1. The trim removed 7 bases at V and 10 bases at J, leaving 6 bases unmatched. This CDR3 contains 13 residues. Germline CDR1 MNHEY, CDR2 SVGAGI.

The chain links TRBV15 to TRBJ2-7; D perhaps matches TRBD2 (5 bases). CDR1 is LNHNV and CDR2 is YYDKDF in the germline V gene (reference sequence). The CDR3 is 15 residues long. The germline V and J ends were trimmed by 1 base and 1 base, with 11 bases remaining between them. CDR3 sequence (DNA): TGTGCCACCAGCAGAGGACTCCGAGGGTCCTACGAGCAGTACTTC. Encoded protein: CATSRGLRGSYEQYF.

V is TRBV19 and J is TRBJ1-1; tentative D call: TRBD1 (5 bases). The germline V and J ends were trimmed by 4 bases and 4 bases, with 13 bases remaining between them. The CDR3 totals 14 residues. The germline V gene encodes CDR1 LNHDA and CDR2 SQIVND (reference sequence). CDR3 in DNA: TGTGCCAGTAGTAGCGGTAGGCAGGGCACTGAAGCTTTCTTT. This codes for CASSSGRQGTEAFF.